The rows below give T cell receptor beta chains drawn from one sample of a study of blood T cell repertoires in COVID-19. The assay was immunoSEQ multiplex PCR, and TCRdb's table has in-frame clones only and misses some. Found here are tens of thousands of clones, approximately 84% of them singletons; the top ten hold roughly 18%. Sequencing used peripheral blood. Receptor source: a woman older than 75 with acute or convalescent COVID-19. The CDR3 runs from the conserved cysteine through the conserved F or W. Each record gives: V gene, J gene, clone size, D gene, CDR3 protein, CDR3 DNA. D genes are given only for firm matches. Part of the rows lack a size; the others show once, few, many or a class for expanded clones.

>TRBV5-1|TRBJ2-3|.|TRBD1
CASSLGTGFSTDTQYF
TGCGCCAGCAGCTTGGGGACAGGGTTTAGCACAGATACGCAGTATTTT
>TRBV10-3|TRBJ2-7|.|TRBD2
CAISDSSGRPHYEQYF
TGTGCCATCAGTGATTCTAGCGGGAGGCCCCACTACGAGCAGTACTTC
>TRBV30|TRBJ1-1|.|.
CAWSVGGGRTEAFF
TGTGCCTGGAGTGTAGGAGGCGGGCGGACTGAAGCTTTCTTT
>TRBV27|TRBJ1-2|.|.
CASSLSGGNNYGYTF
TGTGCCAGCAGTTTAAGTGGAGGGAACAACTATGGCTACACCTTC
>TRBV11-2|TRBJ2-2|.|.
CASSLVTGGSSGELFF
TGTGCCAGCAGCTTAGTGACTGGGGGGTCCTCCGGGGAGCTGTTTTTT
>TRBV18|TRBJ2-7|once|TRBD1
CASSPPGSGQGNYEQYF
TGTGCCAGCTCACCACCGGGTAGTGGACAGGGGAACTACGAGCAGTACTTC
>TRBV19|TRBJ1-2|.|TRBD1
CASSPGQGNYGYTF
TGTGCCAGTAGTCCGGGACAGGGAAACTATGGCTACACCTTC
>TRBV6-2/TRBV6-3|TRBJ1-1|.|.
CASSQVTGHRTEAFF
TGTGCCAGCAGTCAAGTAACAGGCCATCGCACTGAAGCTTTCTTT
>TRBV5-6|TRBJ1-6|few|.
CASSFGDENSPLHF
TGTGCCAGCAGCTTCGGAGACGAAAATTCACCCCTCCACTTT
>TRBV29-1|TRBJ1-5|.|.
CSVADGLLGNQPQHF
TGCAGCGTTGCTGACGGACTCCTGGGCAATCAGCCCCAGCATTTT
>TRBV5-1|TRBJ1-6|few|TRBD1
CASTSGQGSSYNSPLHF
TGCGCCAGCACCTCGGGACAGGGAAGTTCCTATAATTCACCCCTCCACTTT
>TRBV18|TRBJ1-1|.|TRBD1
CASSPESGGRTEAFF
TGTGCCAGCTCACCCGAGTCAGGGGGCCGTACTGAAGCTTTCTTT
>TRBV3-1/TRBV3-2|TRBJ2-7|.|TRBD1
CASRDRGLYEQYF
TGTGCCAGCAGGGACAGGGGGTTGTACGAGCAGTACTTC
>TRBV7-6|TRBJ1-5|.|TRBD1
CASSQGQGNQPQHF
TGTGCCAGCAGCCAGGGACAGGGGAATCAGCCCCAGCATTTT
>TRBV9|TRBJ1-2|.|.
CASSDQRARDYGYTF
TGTGCCAGCAGCGACCAGAGGGCGCGGGACTATGGCTACACCTTC
>TRBV4-3|TRBJ1-2|.|.
CASSQGRGGRVYGYTF
TGCGCCAGCAGCCAAGGACGAGGCGGCAGGGTTTATGGCTACACCTTC
>TRBV7-2|TRBJ2-7|.|.
CASSLVVWASYEQYF
TGTGCCAGCAGCTTAGTCGTCTGGGCGTCGTACGAGCAGTACTTC